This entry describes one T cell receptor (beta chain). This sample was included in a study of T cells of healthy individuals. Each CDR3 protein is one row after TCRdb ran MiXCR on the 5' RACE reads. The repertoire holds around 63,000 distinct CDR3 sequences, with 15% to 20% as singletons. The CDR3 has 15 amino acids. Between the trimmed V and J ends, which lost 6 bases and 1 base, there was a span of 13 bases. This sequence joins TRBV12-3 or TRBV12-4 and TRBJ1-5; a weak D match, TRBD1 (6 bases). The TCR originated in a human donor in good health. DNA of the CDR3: TGTGCCAGCAGCCCCGGGACAATAAGCAATCAGCCCCAGCATTTT. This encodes CASSPGTISNQPQHF.